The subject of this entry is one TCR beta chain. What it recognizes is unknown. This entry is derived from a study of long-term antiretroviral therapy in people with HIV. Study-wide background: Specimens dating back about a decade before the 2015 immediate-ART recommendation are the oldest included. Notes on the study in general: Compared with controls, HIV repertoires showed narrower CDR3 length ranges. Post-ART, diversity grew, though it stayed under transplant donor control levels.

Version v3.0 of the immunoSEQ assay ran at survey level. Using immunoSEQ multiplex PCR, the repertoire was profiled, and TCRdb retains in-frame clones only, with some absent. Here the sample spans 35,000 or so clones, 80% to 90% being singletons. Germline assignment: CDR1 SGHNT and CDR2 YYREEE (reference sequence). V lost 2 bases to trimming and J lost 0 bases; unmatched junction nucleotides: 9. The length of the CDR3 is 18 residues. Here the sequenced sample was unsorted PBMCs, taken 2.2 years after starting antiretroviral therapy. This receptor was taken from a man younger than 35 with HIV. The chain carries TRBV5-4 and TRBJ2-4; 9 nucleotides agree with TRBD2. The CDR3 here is CASSFSGGPGLAKNIQYF. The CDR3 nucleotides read TGTGCCAGCAGCTTTAGCGGGGGCCCAGGGTTAGCCAAAAACATTCAGTACTTC.